What follows are 29 T cell receptor beta chains derived from one specimen sequenced in a study of shared clonotypes between healthy human individuals. Only CD45RO-negative cells positively selected for CCR7 counted as naive CD8 cells, so terminally differentiated effector memory CD45RA+ cells were excluded. The data were produced by immunoSEQ multiplex PCR, yet TCRdb's version contains in-frame clones alone and is incomplete. This sample has about 2 million clones, with about 95% found just once. The sequenced sample was naive CD8+ T cells sorted from blood. These TCRs come from a man aged 18-30 years in good health.

CDR3 DNA sequence: TGTGCCAGCAGCTTAGGAGCGGGGGGGCCCCTCTATCAACACACCGGGGAGCTGTTTTTT. It encodes CASSLGAGGPLYQHTGELFF. This sequence joins TRBV13 and TRBJ2-2; 10 bases match TRBD2. CDR3 size: 20 residues. With V trimmed by 0 bases and J by 3 bases, 13 bases remained unmatched. From germline, CDR1 is PRHDT and CDR2 FYEKMQ (reference sequence). The variable domain in full, completed from reference TRBV13 and TRBJ2-2, reads AAGVIQSPRHLIKEKRETATLKCYPIPRHDTVYWYQQGPGQDPQFLISFYEKMQSDKGSIPDRFSAQQFSDYHSELNMSSLELGDSALYFCASSLGAGGPLYQHTGELFFGEGSRLTVL.

The CDR3 sequence: CASSSLSGSNFYEQYF. The CDR3 DNA sequence: TGTGCCAGCAGCTCCCTTAGCGGGAGTAACTTCTACGAGCAGTACTTC. V gene TRBV5-6 combines with J gene TRBJ2-7; 9 bases match TRBD2. Trimming at V came to 3 bases and at J to 3 bases, leaving 10 bases not matched to a gene. The germline CDR1 and CDR2 sequences are SGHDT and YYEEEE. The CDR3 sequence is 16 residues long.

The rearrangement uses TRBV14 and TRBJ2-1; TRBD2 matches 10 bases. With 7 bases clipped from V and 0 bases from J, the junction kept 12 bases outside the gene matches. Germline assignment: CDR1 SGHDN and CDR2 FVKESK. The CDR3 totals 18 residues. The CDR3 DNA reads as TGTGCCAGCACCCCTAGCGGGGGCAGAGGGAGCTCCTACAATGAGCAGTTCTTC. Its translation is CASTPSGGRGSSYNEQFF. The full variable domain, rest sourced from reference TRBV14 and TRBJ2-1, is EAGVTQFPSHSVIEKGQTVTLRCDPISGHDNLYWYRRVMGKEIKFLLHFVKESKQDESGMPNNRFLAERTGGTYSTLKVQPAELEDSGVYFCASTPSGGRGSSYNEQFFGPGTRLTVL.

The chain combines TRBV4-3 with TRBJ1-4; 7 nucleotides agree with TRBD1. In germline, CDR1 is LGHNA, CDR2 YSLEER. The CDR3 length is 20 residues. V shed 0 bases, J shed 1 base, and the junction held 14 bases outside the gene matches. The CDR3 protein is CASSQDWGGRGQGTNEKLFF. The CDR3 nucleotides are TGCGCCAGCAGCCAAGATTGGGGAGGAAGGGGGCAGGGAACTAATGAAAAACTGTTTTTT.

The CDR3 loop reads CASSLDLDRGPYEQYF. The DNA for the CDR3 is TGTGCCAGCAGCTTAGATTTGGACAGGGGACCCTACGAGCAGTACTTC. The chain is built from TRBV13 and TRBJ2-7, with 9 bases fitting TRBD1. V shed 1 base, J shed 2 bases, and the junction held 6 bases outside the gene matches. From germline, CDR1 is PRHDT and CDR2 FYEKMQ (reference sequence). This CDR3 region has 16 residues.

This clone was seen once. This chain joins TRBV6-6 and TRBJ1-2; 9 nucleotides match TRBD1. Germline assignment: CDR1 MNHNY and CDR2 SVGAGI (reference sequence). The CDR3 sequence is 16 residues long. V shed 2 bases, J shed 3 bases, and the junction held 7 bases outside the gene matches. CDR3 bases: TGTGCCAGCAGTTACGATCGGACAGGGGTTGACTATGGCTACACCTTC. Its translation: CASSYDRTGVDYGYTF.

CDR3 sequence reads: CASSTLTYEQYF. The CDR3 DNA reads as TGTGCCAGTAGCACTTTAACCTACGAGCAGTACTTC. The chain is built from TRBV19 and TRBJ2-7; no clear D gene. Germline CDR1 is LNHDA and CDR2 is SQIVND (reference sequence). This CDR3 region has 12 residues. The V end was cut by 6 bases, the J end by 2 bases, with 8 bases between.

V usage is TRBV28 and J usage is TRBJ1-1; no clear D gene. Trimming left V 6 bases short and J 1 base short, with 12 bases between. Germline V lookup: CDR1 MDHEN, CDR2 SYDVKM. The CDR3 has 14 amino acids. CDR3 sequence: CASRLGYGNTEAFF. The CDR3 region has the DNA TGTGCCAGCAGGCTAGGGTACGGGAACACTGAAGCTTTCTTT.

The chain employs TRBV4-3 and TRBJ2-1; 8 positions match TRBD2. The ends lost 3 bases at V and 3 bases at J; junction bases unmatched: 7. This CDR3 comprises 16 residues. Germline lookup yields CDR1 LGHNA and CDR2 YSLEER. CDR3 residues: CASSQDSSGYYNEQFF. Written as DNA, the CDR3 is TGCGCCAGCAGCCAGGATTCTAGCGGGTACTACAATGAGCAGTTCTTC.

The V and J genes are TRBV6-1 and TRBJ2-2; D call uncertain. Germline values: CDR1 MNHNS, CDR2 SASEGT. V lost 4 bases to trimming and J lost 1 base, with 7 bases between them. This CDR3 has 14 amino acids. The CDR3: CASSGTVNTGELFF. CDR3 bases: TGTGCCAGCAGTGGGACGGTGAACACCGGGGAGCTGTTTTTT.

J is TRBJ2-3 and V is TRBV9; D unresolved. There are 11 residues in the CDR3. The germline CDR1 and CDR2 sequences are SGDLS and YYNGEE. Trimming shortened V by 9 bases and J by 0 bases, and 5 bases separated the two germline ends. The CDR3 protein is CANPSTDTQYF. CDR3 DNA: TGTGCCAACCCTAGCACAGATACGCAGTATTTT.

The chain uses TRBV29-1 and TRBJ2-7, with a possible D match to TRBD2 (5 bases). This CDR3 region has 13 residues. Per germline, CDR1 SQVTM and CDR2 ANQGSEA. Trimming stripped 1 base from V and 3 bases from J, with 10 bases between. Written as DNA, the CDR3 is TGCAGCGTTGAAGGAGGGTTGAACTACGAGCAGTACTTC. It codes for CSVEGGLNYEQYF.

CDR3 in amino acids: CASSSRDRDTEAFF. DNA for the CDR3: TGTGCCAGCAGCTCCAGGGACAGGGACACTGAAGCTTTCTTT. This sequence joins TRBV7-9 and TRBJ1-1, with 9 positions matching TRBD1. Per the germline V gene, CDR1 is SEHNR and CDR2 is FQNEAQ (reference sequence). The CDR3 extends over 14 amino acids. V lost 4 bases and J lost 3; bases outside the gene matches: 3.

This clone was recorded once. The chain is built from TRBV11-2 and TRBJ2-7, with 9 bases fitting TRBD1. The trim removed 3 bases at V and 2 bases at J, leaving 5 bases unmatched. CDR1 and CDR2 (germline): SGHAT, FQNNGV. CDR3 length equals 15 residues. CDR3 region: CASSLSRQGAYEQYF. In nucleotides, the CDR3 is TGTGCCAGCAGCTTGTCTCGACAGGGGGCCTACGAGCAGTACTTC.

This chain uses TRBV5-8 with TRBJ1-5; perhaps TRBD1 as D (5 bases). The CDR3 is 15 residues long. CDR1 is SGHTS and CDR2 is YDEGEE in the germline V gene. V was pared by 2 bases and J by 1 base, with 10 bases between. CDR3 sequence (DNA): TGTGCCAGCAGCTTCTTAAAGGGGAGCAATCAGCCCCAGCATTTT. This sequence encodes CASSFLKGSNQPQHF.

The chain uses TRBV7-9 and TRBJ1-2; tentatively, D is TRBD1 (6 bases). The ends were cut back, 1 base at V and 0 bases at J, with 9 bases in the middle. This CDR3 comprises 15 residues. Germline V gene sequence: CDR1 SEHNR, CDR2 FQNEAQ (reference sequence). In nucleotides, the CDR3 is TGTGCCAGCAGCTTAGAGGACAGAGCTAACTATGGCTACACCTTC. This translates into CASSLEDRANYGYTF.

The gene calls are TRBV15 and TRBJ2-2, with D unresolved. The V and J ends lost 8 bases and 7 bases respectively, with 8 bases between them. The CDR3 sequence is 11 residues long. Per germline, CDR1 LNHNV and CDR2 YYDKDF (reference sequence). CDR3 protein: CATLMNGELFF. CDR3 nucleotides: TGTGCCACCTTGATGAACGGGGAGCTGTTTTTT. Filled out from reference TRBV15 and TRBJ2-2, the complete variable domain reads DAMVIQNPRYQVTQFGKPVTLSCSQTLNHNVMYWYQQKSSQAPKLLFHYYDKDFNNEADTPDNFQSRRPNTSFCFLDIRSPGLGDTAMYLCATLMNGELFFGEGSRLTVL.

This clone showed up just once. This chain links TRBV27 with TRBJ2-2; D is possibly TRBD1 or TRBD2 (5 bases each). The CDR3 length is 14 residues. The germline gives CDR1 MNHEY, CDR2 SMNVEV (reference sequence). The V end was cut by 5 bases, the J end by 5 bases, with 12 bases between. The CDR3 DNA is TGTGCCAGCAGTCCGAGGGGTTGGACCGGGGAGCTGTTTTTT. Translated: CASSPRGWTGELFF.

This rearrangement joins TRBV7-6 to TRBJ2-7; tentatively, D is TRBD1 or TRBD2 (6 bases each). The length of the CDR3 is 16 residues. Trimming took off 0 bases at V and 2 bases at J, with 14 bases between the two ends. CDR1 and CDR2 (germline): SGHVS, FNYEAQ. CDR3 residues: CASSLAQGRGPYEQYF. CDR3 nucleotide sequence: TGTGCCAGCAGCTTAGCGCAGGGGCGGGGACCCTACGAGCAGTACTTC.

The chain joins TRBV9 to TRBJ2-7; tentatively, D is TRBD1 (5 bases). The CDR3 runs 15 residues. V shed 0 bases and J shed 2 bases, with 12 bases lying between them. Germline assignment: CDR1 SGDLS and CDR2 YYNGEE. In DNA, the CDR3 is TGTGCCAGCAGCGTAGAAGGGGCGCCTACCTACGAGCAGTACTTC. This encodes CASSVEGAPTYEQYF.

The gene calls are TRBV6-6 and TRBJ2-3; D is ambiguous. The V gene's germline CDR1 is MNHNY and CDR2 SVGAGI (reference sequence). Trimming took 2 bases from V and 4 from J, leaving 7 bases between them. The CDR3 runs 13 residues. CDR3 sequence: CASSYTWPDTQYF. DNA of the CDR3: TGTGCCAGCAGTTACACGTGGCCAGATACGCAGTATTTT.

This chain joins TRBV11-2 and TRBJ2-2, with D possibly being TRBD1 (6 bases). CDR3 length: 14 residues. Germline V gives CDR1 SGHAT, CDR2 FQNNGV. V shed 5 bases and J shed 2 bases, with 9 bases lying between them. In nucleotides, the CDR3 is TGTGCCAGCAGCCGGGACACCAACACCGGGGAGCTGTTTTTT. Translated, it gives CASSRDTNTGELFF.

The chain is built from TRBV7-3 and TRBJ2-1, with D perhaps TRBD2 (5 bases). Germline lookup yields CDR1 SGHTA and CDR2 FQGTGA. The germline V and J ends were trimmed by 1 base and 5 bases, with 12 bases remaining between them. The CDR3 length is 15 residues. The CDR3 DNA reads as TGTGCCAGCAGCTTAAGAGAGGGTTCCAACAATGAGCAGTTCTTC. Its protein is CASSLREGSNNEQFF.

The V call is TRBV6-5, the J call TRBJ1-5; D not certain. Germline V lookup: CDR1 MNHEY, CDR2 SVGAGI. V was pared by 0 bases and J by 4 bases, with 7 bases between. The CDR3 is 14 amino acids. CDR3 sequence reads: CASSYSVPNQPQHF. The CDR3 region has the DNA TGTGCCAGCAGTTACTCTGTACCTAATCAGCCCCAGCATTTT.

With respect to this clone: The sample contains more than one DNA sequence encoding this CDR3. This rearrangement joins TRBV9 to TRBJ2-7; a possible D gene is TRBD1 (5 bases). This CDR3 is built from 14 residues. Per the germline V gene, CDR1 is SGDLS and CDR2 is YYNGEE. V dropped 0 bases and J dropped 2 bases, with 9 bases sitting between them. The CDR3 sequence is CASSVVDSPYEQYF. In DNA, the CDR3 is TGTGCCAGCAGCGTAGTTGACAGCCCCTACGAGCAGTACTTC. Together with reference TRBV9 and TRBJ2-7, the CDR3 gives the full variable domain: DSGVTQTPKHLITATGQRVTLRCSPRSGDLSVYWYQQSLDQGLQFLIQYYNGEERAKGNILERFSAQQFPDLHSELNLSSLELGDSALYFCASSVVDSPYEQYFGPGTRLTVT.

The chain recombines TRBV5-1 with TRBJ1-6; D call uncertain. The CDR3 extends over 13 amino acids. Trimming left V 5 bases short and J 14 bases short, with 17 bases between. Per germline, CDR1 SGHRS and CDR2 YFSETQ. CDR3 region: CASRQTGEFTLHF. Here the CDR3 DNA reads TGCGCCAGCAGACAAACTGGGGAATTCACCCTCCACTTT.

J is TRBJ2-5 and V is TRBV27, with D unresolved. V was shortened by 3 bases and J by 1 base, with 6 bases between the two germline ends. Germline V gene lookup returns CDR1 MNHEY and CDR2 SMNVEV (reference sequence). The CDR3 totals 13 residues. This CDR3 is CASSFFFQETQYF. The CDR3 DNA sequence: TGTGCCAGCAGTTTTTTCTTCCAAGAGACCCAGTACTTC.

The J gene is TRBJ1-1, the V gene TRBV11-2; TRBD1 matches at 9 bases. V lost 4 bases, J lost 6 bases, and 12 bases stayed unmatched. The CDR3 consists of 16 residues. Germline CDR1 is SGHAT and CDR2 is FQNNGV. CDR3 loop: CASSWGPGQGLAEAFF. DNA of the CDR3: TGTGCCAGCAGCTGGGGCCCGGGACAGGGTTTGGCTGAAGCTTTCTTT.

The genes are TRBV6-4 and TRBJ2-3, with D tentatively TRBD1 (6 bases). Germline values: CDR1 MRHNA, CDR2 SNTAGT. The V and J ends lost 8 bases and 8 bases respectively, with 8 bases between them. There are 10 residues in the CDR3. In DNA, the CDR3 is TGTGCCAGCCAGGGGTCTACGCAGTATTTT. Translation: CASQGSTQYF.